This record covers a single TCR beta chain. Produced via immunoSEQ multiplex PCR; TCRdb's table is partial and in-frame only. The table lists more than 60,000 clones, more than 85% of them singletons, with 0.99% in the top ten. Blood samples were obtained at baseline, cycle 4 day 1, and cycle 7 day 1. The trim removed 1 base at V and 5 bases at J, leaving 12 bases unmatched. In germline, CDR1 is SGHNT, CDR2 YYREEE (reference sequence). There are 17 residues in the CDR3. This sample is part of a study of OX40 agonist ivuxolimab in advanced cancers. The rearrangement uses TRBV5-4 and TRBJ2-5, with 9 bases aligning to TRBD2. This TCR was recovered from an adult with an advanced solid tumor such as melanoma, head and neck, liver or kidney cancer. The input for sequencing was CD4+ or CD8+ T cells sorted from blood, taken in a trial of the OX40 agonist ivuxolimab. This chain's CDR3 is CASSLSGGGALTETQYF. As DNA, the CDR3 is TGTGCCAGCAGCTTGAGTGGCGGGGGGGCGCTAACGGAGACCCAGTACTTC.